The 2 T cell receptor beta chains below come from one sample, sequenced in a study of T cell responses to AZD1222 COVID-19 vaccine. Libraries were prepared by immunoSEQ multiplex PCR; TCRdb keeps only in-frame clonotypes and omits some of them. The sample has about 75,000 clones; 88% are singletons. The sequencing used peripheral blood, collected 28 days after the second dose of the MenACWY control vaccine. The receptors come from an adult who received the MenACWY meningococcal vaccine as a control.

The chain has TRBV6-2 or TRBV6-3 and TRBJ2-1; tentative D call: TRBD2 (6 bases). The V end was cut by 5 bases, the J end by 4 bases, with 21 bases between. Per the germline V gene, CDR1 is MNHEY and CDR2 is SVGEGT. The CDR3 contains 17 residues. The CDR3 loop is CASSHDAGTRKYNEQFF. The CDR3 DNA follows: TGTGCCAGCAGTCATGACGCCGGGACTCGGAAATACAATGAGCAGTTCTTC.

The chain carries TRBV6-2 or TRBV6-3 and TRBJ1-2; D gene unclear. The CDR3 runs 16 residues. V was trimmed by 6 bases and J by 2 bases, leaving 19 bases between them. Germline CDR1 reads MNHEY; CDR2 reads SVGEGT. The CDR3 DNA reads as TGTGCCAGCAGCCAGAATTGGGCGGCGCCGAACTATGGCTACACCTTC. Its protein is CASSQNWAAPNYGYTF.